These T cell receptor beta chains were read from a single sample in a study of CD4+ T cells in melanoma. Profiling relied on immunoSEQ multiplex PCR, and the TCRdb table lists in-frame clones only, not all of them. This sample yields some 50,000 clones, of which about 91% are seen a single time; 12% belongs to the top ten. Sequencing used peripheral blood. These receptors were collected from a human donor with melanoma. Both conserved end residues are part of each CDR3. Fields, in order: clone size, D gene, J gene, V gene, CDR3 DNA, CDR3 protein. The D gene is left open where the match is weak. Clone size appears in some rows only: once, few, many, or a class for an expanded clone.

. | . | TRBJ2-5 | TRBV2 | TGTGCCAGCAGCCCACTGGAGACCCAGTACTTC | CASSPLETQYF
. | . | TRBJ2-1 | TRBV11-2 | TGTGCCAGCAGCTGGAGCGGAGGCTCCTACAATGAGCAGTTCTTC | CASSWSGGSYNEQFF
. | . | TRBJ2-2 | TRBV19 | TGTGCCAGTAGTATAGCTGGGACCACCACCGGGGAGCTGTTTTTT | CASSIAGTTTGELFF
. | . | TRBJ2-1 | TRBV27 | TGTGCCAGCATCCCGGGGAGGGGGAGCTCCTACAATGAGCAGTTCTTC | CASIPGRGSSYNEQFF
. | . | TRBJ1-1 | TRBV6-5 | TGTGCCAGCAGTTACGGGTCGTTGAACACTGAAGCTTTCTTT | CASSYGSLNTEAFF
. | TRBD1 | TRBJ1-2 | TRBV10-3 | TGTGCCACCTCGGGAGGACAGGACAACTATGGCTACACCTTC | CATSGGQDNYGYTF
. | . | TRBJ2-3 | TRBV6-5 | TGTGCCAGCAGTTTAGGGTCCACAGATACGCAGTATTTT | CASSLGSTDTQYF
once | . | TRBJ1-2 | TRBV5-8 | TGTGCCAGCAGACTGCCGGGGGGTAACTATGGCTACACCTTC | CASRLPGGNYGYTF
once | . | TRBJ2-3 | TRBV6-1 | TGTGCCAGCAGTGATTGGGCGGGACTCACAGATACGCAGTATTTT | CASSDWAGLTDTQYF
. | . | TRBJ2-1 | TRBV11-2 | TGTGCCAGCAGCCCGGCGGAGGACTACAATGAGCAGTTCTTC | CASSPAEDYNEQFF
few | . | TRBJ2-7 | TRBV5-5 | TGTGCCAGCAGCCTACGAGGGGGGGCCACCTACGAGCAGTACTTC | CASSLRGGATYEQYF
. | . | TRBJ2-1 | TRBV10-3 | TGTGCCATCAGCGACCCCCCAACTCACAATGAGCAGTTCTTC | CAISDPPTHNEQFF
. | . | TRBJ1-4 | TRBV7-9 | TGTGCCAGCAGCGCCATACAGGGCGGGACTGAAAAACTGTTTTTT | CASSAIQGGTEKLFF